A selection of T cell receptor beta chains follows, all from one sample in a study of circulating and synovial CD4+ cells in juvenile arthritis. Assay: immunoSEQ multiplex PCR; the TCRdb copy retains only in-frame clones and omits some. In the table there are tens of thousands of clones, roughly 94% of which are singletons. Sequenced: CD4+ T cells from blood. Receptors originate from a human donor with juvenile idiopathic arthritis. CDR3s include the opening cysteine and the closing phenylalanine or tryptophan. The D gene is left open where the match is weak. Only part of the rows carry a size: once, few, many, or a class if the clone is expanded.

D: -; J: TRBJ1-6; size: -; length: 16; V: TRBV7-2; DNA: TGTGCCAGCAGCCGGCAGGGTTCCTCCTATAATTCACCCCTCCACTTT; CDR3: CASSRQGSSYNSPLHF
D: -; J: TRBJ1-2; size: -; length: 15; V: TRBV19; DNA: TGTGCCAGTAGTATAGGCAGGGGCGGTGGCTATGGCTACACCTTC; CDR3: CASSIGRGGGYGYTF
D: -; J: TRBJ2-7; size: -; length: 14; V: TRBV27; DNA: TGTGCCAGCAGTTTAAGCAGGCATCCTCAGGAGCAGTACTTC; CDR3: CASSLSRHPQEQYF
D: -; J: TRBJ2-7; size: -; length: 17; V: TRBV7-2; DNA: TGTGCCAGCAGCTTAGAGGCCGTGGGGCGGGGGCCCTACGAGCAGTACTTC; CDR3: CASSLEAVGRGPYEQYF
D: TRBD1; J: TRBJ1-4; size: -; length: 14; V: TRBV5-4; DNA: TGTGCCAGCAGCCTCGGGACAGGGATGGAAAAACTGTTTTTT; CDR3: CASSLGTGMEKLFF
D: -; J: TRBJ2-7; size: -; length: 13; V: TRBV27; DNA: TGTGCCAGCAGTTTATCGAGGAGATACGAGCAGTACTTC; CDR3: CASSLSRRYEQYF
D: TRBD1; J: TRBJ2-1; size: few; length: 15; V: TRBV27; DNA: TGTGCCAGCAGTTCAAACAGGGGTAAGGGGAATGAGCAGTTCTTC; CDR3: CASSSNRGKGNEQFF
D: TRBD1; J: TRBJ1-2; size: -; length: 14; V: TRBV7-6; DNA: TGTGCCAGCAGCGGGACAGGGGGTTATTATGGCTACACCTTC; CDR3: CASSGTGGYYGYTF
D: -; J: TRBJ1-2; size: -; length: 15; V: TRBV7-2; DNA: TGTGCCAGCAGCGTCCCCCGGGAAGCTAACTATGGCTACACCTTC; CDR3: CASSVPREANYGYTF
D: -; J: TRBJ2-7; size: -; length: 12; V: TRBV6-1; DNA: TGTGCCAGCACCGAAGCCATCTACGAGCAGTACTTC; CDR3: CASTEAIYEQYF
D: TRBD2; J: TRBJ2-5; size: -; length: 17; V: TRBV9; DNA: TGTGCCAGCAGCTACTCCCCGACGGGACTAGGCGAAGAGACCCAGTACTTC; CDR3: CASSYSPTGLGEETQYF
D: -; J: TRBJ1-1; size: -; length: 15; V: TRBV7-9; DNA: TGTGCCAGCAGCTTAGCAACGACAGGAAACACTGAAGCTTTCTTT; CDR3: CASSLATTGNTEAFF
D: -; J: TRBJ1-1; size: -; length: 13; V: TRBV19; DNA: TGTGCCAGTAGTATAGCGGGGAGCACTGAAGCTTTCTTT; CDR3: CASSIAGSTEAFF
D: TRBD2; J: TRBJ2-2; size: -; length: 18; V: TRBV10-3; DNA: TGTGCCATCAGCGGACTAGCGGAGACGCGGACAAACACCGGGGAGCTGTTTTTT; CDR3: CAISGLAETRTNTGELFF
D: -; J: TRBJ1-4; size: -; length: 13; V: TRBV5-4; DNA: TGTGCCTATGGTGCGGGGTCAGGGGAAAAACTGTTTTTT; CDR3: CAYGAGSGEKLFF
D: -; J: TRBJ1-2; size: -; length: 14; V: TRBV5-1; DNA: TGCGCCAGCAGCTCAGGAAAAGCTAACTATGGCTACACCTTC; CDR3: CASSSGKANYGYTF
D: TRBD2; J: TRBJ2-1; size: -; length: 14; V: TRBV9; DNA: TGTGCCAGCAGCGTAGTTGGCGGGGAGGGGGAGCAGTTCTTC; CDR3: CASSVVGGEGEQFF
D: TRBD1; J: TRBJ1-6; size: -; length: 14; V: TRBV7-9; DNA: TGTGCCAGCAGCCCCGGGACAGCATATTCCCCCCTCCACTTT; CDR3: CASSPGTAYSPLHF
D: TRBD1; J: TRBJ2-2; size: -; length: 15; V: TRBV7-6; DNA: TGTGCCAGCAGACTCAACACAGGGGGGCCCGGGGAGCTGTTTTTT; CDR3: CASRLNTGGPGELFF
D: -; J: TRBJ1-2; size: -; length: 15; V: TRBV6-1; DNA: TGTGCCAGCATCAGTAAGCAACTGAGGGGGTATGGCTACACCTTC; CDR3: CASISKQLRGYGYTF
D: -; J: TRBJ1-5; size: -; length: 16; V: TRBV28; DNA: TGTGCCAGCAGCCCTGAGCGGGGCCACTCTGATCAGCCCCAGCATTTT; CDR3: CASSPERGHSDQPQHF
D: -; J: TRBJ1-2; size: once; length: 16; V: TRBV10-3; DNA: TGTGCCATCAGTGAAACGGAGACTATGCGCCCTTATGGCTACACCTTC; CDR3: CAISETETMRPYGYTF
D: TRBD1; J: TRBJ1-5; size: -; length: 13; V: TRBV5-1; DNA: TGCGCCAGCAGCTTGGCAGGGGGGCAGCCCCAGCATTTT; CDR3: CASSLAGGQPQHF
D: -; J: TRBJ2-1; size: -; length: 15; V: TRBV5-1; DNA: TGCGCCAGCAGCTTAGGCGGGGACTCCTACAATGAGCAGTTCTTC; CDR3: CASSLGGDSYNEQFF
D: TRBD1; J: TRBJ1-5; size: -; length: 16; V: TRBV10-3; DNA: TGTGCCATCAGTGAGTCTAAAGGGGGCTTGGCTCAGCCCCAGCATTTT; CDR3: CAISESKGGLAQPQHF
D: -; J: TRBJ1-6; size: -; length: 12; V: TRBV5-6; DNA: TGTGCCAGCAGCTTTGCCGGGACACCCCTCCACTTT; CDR3: CASSFAGTPLHF
D: TRBD1; J: TRBJ2-7; size: -; length: 15; V: TRBV5-4; DNA: TGTGCCAGCACCTGGGGCCGGGACAGGGCCTACGAGCAGTACTTC; CDR3: CASTWGRDRAYEQYF
D: -; J: TRBJ1-1; size: -; length: 13; V: TRBV6-4; DNA: TGTGCCAGCAGTGAACAGGCGAACACTGAAGCTTTCTTT; CDR3: CASSEQANTEAFF
D: -; J: TRBJ2-5; size: -; length: 14; V: TRBV6-5; DNA: TGTGCCAGCAGTCCCCGGCGAGGCCAAGAGACCCAGTACTTC; CDR3: CASSPRRGQETQYF
D: -; J: TRBJ2-5; size: -; length: 15; V: TRBV19; DNA: TGTGCCAGTAGTATTGGCGGGGGCCTAAAAGAGACCCAGTACTTC; CDR3: CASSIGGGLKETQYF
D: TRBD2; J: TRBJ2-2; size: -; length: 15; V: TRBV27; DNA: TGTGCCAGCAGGCTAGCGGGGAAAATTGCCGGGGAGCTGTTTTTT; CDR3: CASRLAGKIAGELFF
D: -; J: TRBJ2-7; size: -; length: 15; V: TRBV29-1; DNA: TGCAGCGTTGAAGTGCCTAGGCGGGGAGCCTACGAGCAGTACTTC; CDR3: CSVEVPRRGAYEQYF
D: -; J: TRBJ1-1; size: -; length: 14; V: TRBV5-4; DNA: TGTGCCAGCAGCTCGGCGGGGGTGGGGACTGAAGCTTTCTTT; CDR3: CASSSAGVGTEAFF
D: TRBD2; J: TRBJ2-7; size: -; length: 14; V: TRBV7-2; DNA: TGTGCCAGCAGCACGACTAGCGGGGGATACGAGCAGTACTTC; CDR3: CASSTTSGGYEQYF
D: -; J: TRBJ2-7; size: -; length: 14; V: TRBV7-2; DNA: TGTGCCAGCAGCTTAGCGGGCGGGAACAACGAGCAGTACTTC; CDR3: CASSLAGGNNEQYF
D: -; J: TRBJ2-6; size: -; length: 15; V: TRBV11-2; DNA: TGTGCCAGCAGCTTAGGACAATCTGGGGCCAACGTCCTGACTTTC; CDR3: CASSLGQSGANVLTF
D: TRBD2; J: TRBJ2-2; size: -; length: 17; V: TRBV9; DNA: TGTGCCAGCAGCCGGACTAGCGGGGGGGCGAACACCGGGGAGCTGTTTTTT; CDR3: CASSRTSGGANTGELFF
D: -; J: TRBJ1-3; size: few; length: 16; V: TRBV7-2; DNA: TGTGCCAGCAGCCAACTGGGACACGGCTCTGGAAACACCATATATTTT; CDR3: CASSQLGHGSGNTIYF
D: -; J: TRBJ1-2; size: -; length: 13; V: TRBV6-5; DNA: TGTGCCAGCAGTTATCAGACTAACTATGGCTACACCTTC; CDR3: CASSYQTNYGYTF
D: TRBD1; J: TRBJ2-5; size: -; length: 17; V: TRBV5-1; DNA: TGCGCCGGCAACAACAGGGGGCTAGAAGATGTCGGAGAGACCCAGTACTTC; CDR3: CAGNNRGLEDVGETQYF
D: -; J: TRBJ1-5; size: few; length: 14; V: TRBV19; DNA: TGTGCCAGTAGTGGAGGCAAGACCAATCAGCCCCAGCATTTT; CDR3: CASSGGKTNQPQHF
D: TRBD2; J: TRBJ2-3; size: -; length: 16; V: TRBV4-1; DNA: TGCGCCAGCAGCCCCTTTCTAGCGGGGGGGTCAGATACGCAGTATTTT; CDR3: CASSPFLAGGSDTQYF